Sequencing of this TCR beta chain was carried out in a study of immune evolution from preneoplasia to lung adenocarcinoma. Findings and caveats of the study: Clonality was highest in normal lung, lower in later-stage lesions apparently.

For this clone: The antigen is unknown.

The CDR3 spans 16 residues. Trimming took 2 bases from V and 4 from J, leaving 16 bases between them. Germline lookup yields CDR1 MNHEY and CDR2 SVGAGI. Sequencing was performed with immunoSEQ multiplex PCR; in TCRdb, only in-frame clones are kept and a portion is missing. The sample contains 35,000 to 40,000 clones, around 74% of which appear only once. Between the mid-2010s and the late 2010s, patients underwent resection in Japan or China. Histologic diagnosis was independently verified by two lung pathologists. Specimen: FFPE invasive lung adenocarcinoma tissue. The V gene is TRBV6-5, the J gene TRBJ2-3; TRBD2 is a possible D gene (6 bases). This clonotype originated in a person aged 55 to 69 with lung adenocarcinoma. The CDR3 loop is CASSYAGNLGPDTQYF. In DNA, the CDR3 is TGTGCCAGCAGTTACGCGGGGAACCTCGGTCCAGATACGCAGTATTTT.